This is a list of T cell receptor beta chains from one sample in a study of blood T cell repertoires in COVID-19. The data were produced by immunoSEQ multiplex PCR, yet TCRdb's version contains in-frame clones alone and is incomplete. Of around 270,000 clones listed, roughly 89% were seen once; the top ten hold approximately 4.2%. Material for sequencing was peripheral blood. Every receptor here comes from a man aged 35-49 years with acute or convalescent COVID-19. Both conserved end residues are part of each CDR3. D genes are given only for firm matches. Size values are once, few and many counts, or a class for expanded clones, and some rows have none.

CDR3	DNA	J	size	D	V
CASSFPTELQETQYF	TGTGCCAGCAGCTTCCCGACAGAGCTCCAAGAGACCCAGTACTTC	TRBJ2-5	NA	NA	TRBV7-9
CASGQGAYGYTF	TGTGCCAGCGGCCAGGGGGCGTATGGCTACACCTTC	TRBJ1-2	NA	TRBD1	TRBV5-6
CASRAAEMNTEAFF	TGTGCCAGCAGAGCCGCCGAGATGAACACTGAAGCTTTCTTT	TRBJ1-1	NA	NA	TRBV2
CATQQGETQYF	TGTGCCACCCAACAGGGAGAGACCCAGTACTTC	TRBJ2-5	NA	NA	TRBV12-3/TRBV12-4
CATSDSRTGSNQPQHF	TGTGCCACCAGTGACTCCCGGACAGGGAGCAATCAGCCCCAGCATTTT	TRBJ1-5	NA	TRBD1	TRBV24-1
CASSRDSAPYGYTF	TGTGCCAGCAGCCGGGACAGCGCCCCATATGGCTACACCTTC	TRBJ1-2	NA	TRBD1	TRBV14
CAAGTENTEAFF	TGTGCGGCCGGGACAGAGAACACTGAAGCTTTCTTT	TRBJ1-1	NA	TRBD1	TRBV12-5
CAWSPNRAGGELFF	TGTGCCTGGAGTCCCAACAGGGCCGGCGGGGAGCTGTTTTTT	TRBJ2-2	NA	NA	TRBV30
CARTGEQGNTEAFF	TGTGCCCGGACAGGGGAACAGGGGAACACTGAAGCTTTCTTT	TRBJ1-1	NA	TRBD1	TRBV30
CASTQDREGTNYGYTF	TGTGCCAGCACCCAGGACAGGGAAGGGACTAACTATGGCTACACCTTC	TRBJ1-2	NA	TRBD1	TRBV2
CSASKLAGDNNEQFF	TGCAGTGCTAGTAAGTTAGCGGGGGACAACAATGAGCAGTTCTTC	TRBJ2-1	NA	TRBD2	TRBV20-1
CASSELGGDYGYTF	TGTGCCAGCAGTGAATTGGGGGGGGACTATGGCTACACCTTC	TRBJ1-2	NA	NA	TRBV6-1
CASSRRDRGGSIGQPQHF	TGTGCCAGCAGTCGCAGGGACAGGGGGGGTTCGATCGGGCAGCCCCAGCATTTT	TRBJ1-5	NA	TRBD1	TRBV6-2/TRBV6-3
CASSRRNTEAFF	TGTGCCAGCAGTCGGAGGAACACTGAAGCTTTCTTT	TRBJ1-1	NA	NA	TRBV6-5
CASSYRASGVSRQFF	TGTGCCAGCAGTTACAGGGCTAGCGGGGTTTCACGGCAGTTCTTC	TRBJ2-1	NA	TRBD2	TRBV6-5
CASSYSDKTQPQHF	TGTGCCAGCAGTTACTCTGACAAGACCCAGCCCCAGCATTTT	TRBJ1-5	NA	NA	TRBV6-5
CASSLARTGNTEAFF	TGTGCCAGCAGCTTAGCGCGGACAGGAAACACTGAAGCTTTCTTT	TRBJ1-1	NA	TRBD1	TRBV7-9
CASSLNEQYF	TGCGCCAGCAGCCTTAACGAGCAGTACTTC	TRBJ2-7	few	NA	TRBV10-2
CASSLDRGINQPQHF	TGTGCCAGTAGTTTGGACAGGGGGATCAATCAGCCCCAGCATTTT	TRBJ1-5	NA	TRBD1	TRBV19
CASSPGHLNTEAFF	TGCGCCAGCAGCCCGGGACACTTGAACACTGAAGCTTTCTTT	TRBJ1-1	NA	NA	TRBV5-1
CATGQGWAGELFF	TGTGCCACCGGACAGGGTTGGGCCGGGGAGCTGTTTTTT	TRBJ2-2	many	TRBD1	TRBV27
CATSEEGGITYEQYF	TGTGCCACCAGTGAGGAGGGAGGCATAACCTACGAGCAGTACTTC	TRBJ2-7	NA	NA	TRBV24-1
CASRPNDRTTGELFF	TGTGCCAGCAGACCAAACGACAGGACCACCGGGGAGCTGTTTTTT	TRBJ2-2	NA	NA	TRBV6-5
CASLDRGREAFF	TGTGCCAGCCTAGACAGGGGAAGAGAGGCTTTCTTT	TRBJ1-1	NA	TRBD1	TRBV18
CASSLVGSLLDYTF	TGTGCCAGCAGCTTAGTGGGCAGTCTTCTTGACTACACCTTC	TRBJ1-2	NA	NA	TRBV11-1
CAISDGPNSPLHF	TGTGCCATCAGTGACGGTCCTAATTCACCCCTCCACTTT	TRBJ1-6	NA	NA	TRBV10-3
CATSRDRGLQYF	TGTGCCACCAGCAGAGATCGGGGATTACAGTACTTC	TRBJ2-7	NA	NA	TRBV15
CASRGQGLYEQYF	TGTGCCAGCAGAGGACAGGGCTTATACGAGCAGTACTTC	TRBJ2-7	NA	TRBD1	TRBV6-5
CASSLGQGNTEAFF	TGTGCCAGCAGCCTGGGACAGGGGAACACTGAAGCTTTCTTT	TRBJ1-1	NA	TRBD1	TRBV14
CASGERDRVPQHF	TGCGCCAGCGGTGAGCGCGACAGGGTACCCCAGCATTTT	TRBJ1-5	NA	TRBD1	TRBV10-2
CASSVAGGNNEQFF	TGTGCCAGCAGCGTAGCGGGGGGGAACAATGAGCAGTTCTTC	TRBJ2-1	NA	TRBD2	TRBV9
CAIRKNRSSYEQYF	TGTGCCATCAGGAAAAACAGGAGCTCCTACGAGCAGTACTTC	TRBJ2-7	NA	NA	TRBV10-3
CASSLRGRDTDTQYF	TGTGCCAGCAGTTTAAGGGGCAGGGACACAGATACGCAGTATTTT	TRBJ2-3	NA	NA	TRBV27
CASSARLADYNEQFF	TGTGCCAGCAGTGCCCGACTAGCGGACTACAATGAGCAGTTCTTC	TRBJ2-1	once	TRBD2	TRBV6-2/TRBV6-3
CASSWISGAADTQYF	TGTGCCAGCAGCTGGATTAGCGGGGCAGCAGATACGCAGTATTTT	TRBJ2-3	NA	TRBD2	TRBV11-2
CASGLGGDSSGNTIYF	TGTGCTAGTGGTTTGGGAGGGGACAGCTCTGGAAACACCATATATTTT	TRBJ1-3	NA	TRBD1	TRBV12-5
CASSPVFRPGKEGTEAFF	TGTGCCAGTTCACCTGTCTTTAGGCCAGGGAAAGAAGGCACTGAAGCTTTCTTT	TRBJ1-1	NA	NA	TRBV18
CAAGQGIYEQYF	TGTGCCGCGGGACAGGGCATCTACGAGCAGTACTTC	TRBJ2-7	once	TRBD1	TRBV10-3
CASSEGLGQVYQPQHF	TGTGCCAGCAGTGAAGGGCTGGGACAGGTGTACCAGCCCCAGCATTTT	TRBJ1-5	NA	TRBD1	TRBV6-1
CASSVGTAEYGYTF	TGTGCCAGCAGCGTCGGGACAGCAGAATATGGCTACACCTTC	TRBJ1-2	once	TRBD1	TRBV9
CASSLGAGFEAFF	TGTGCCAGCAGCTTGGGAGCAGGTTTTGAAGCTTTCTTT	TRBJ1-1	NA	NA	TRBV5-8
CASIGGGTEAFF	TGTGCCAGCATCGGGGGGGGGACTGAAGCTTTCTTT	TRBJ1-1	NA	NA	TRBV27
CASSLGRGLPGNEQFF	TGTGCCAGCAGCCTCGGAAGGGGGCTGCCAGGGAATGAGCAGTTCTTC	TRBJ2-1	NA	TRBD1	TRBV5-4
CASSLGRGPNQPQHF	TGTGCCAGCAGCTTGGGCAGGGGTCCAAACCAGCCCCAGCATTTT	TRBJ1-5	NA	NA	TRBV5-8
CASSPPREGEQYF	TGTGCCAGCAGCCCACCCCGGGAGGGCGAGCAGTACTTC	TRBJ2-7	NA	TRBD2	TRBV7-2